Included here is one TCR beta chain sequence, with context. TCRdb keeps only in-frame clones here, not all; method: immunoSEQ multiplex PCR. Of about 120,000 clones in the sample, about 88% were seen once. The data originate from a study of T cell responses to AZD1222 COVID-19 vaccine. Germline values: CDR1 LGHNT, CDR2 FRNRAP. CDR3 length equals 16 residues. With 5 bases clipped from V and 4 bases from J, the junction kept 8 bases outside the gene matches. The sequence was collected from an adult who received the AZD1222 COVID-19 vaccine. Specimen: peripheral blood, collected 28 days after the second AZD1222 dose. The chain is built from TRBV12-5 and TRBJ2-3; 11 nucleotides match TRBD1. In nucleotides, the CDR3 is TGTGCTAGTGGTCTTGGGACAGGGGGACATTCAGATACGCAGTATTTT. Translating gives CASGLGTGGHSDTQYF.